The TCR beta chain described here comes from a study of low-dose radiotherapy and immunotherapy resistance in tumors. Looking at the study overall: Cohort 1 received 0.5 Gy per fraction every 2 weeks, totaling 6.5 Gy. One day before radiation and immunotherapy, intravenous cyclophosphamide 200 mg/m2 was administered, with this repeated every two weeks. Daily intake of oral aspirin 300 mg by patients lasted four cycles and began on cycle 1 day 1.

The CDR3 runs to 14 residues. The germline V gene encodes CDR1 SGHKS and CDR2 YYEKEE (reference sequence). Trimming shortened V by 3 bases and J by 0 bases, and 10 bases separated the two germline ends. Priming of first-strand cDNA relied on TRAV- and TRBV-specific primers (covering alpha and beta chains). Over about 18 PCR cycles, TCRs were amplified from a constant-region primer and V-primer adapter. TCRdb reanalysed the reads using MiXCR and keeps one entry per CDR3 protein. The sample shows 7,500 to 9,000 distinct CDR3 sequences, 60% to 80% of them seen only once. The receptor was isolated from a human donor with advanced metastatic prostate, ovarian, gallbladder or colorectal cancer (not recorded which). This table probably holds off-target reads from a library built for another chain. J is TRBJ2-7 and V is TRBV5-5; no clear D gene. The CDR3 region has the DNA TGTGCCAGCAGCTCCTCCTGGACCTCCTACGAGCAGTACTTC. Protein product: CASSSSWTSYEQYF.